Below, 9 T cell receptor beta chains from the same sample are listed, as sequenced in a study of blood T cell repertoires in COVID-19. Only in-frame clones appear in the TCRdb table, and some are missing; sequencing was by immunoSEQ multiplex PCR. Among 40,000 or so clones, around nine tenths were seen once, and the ten largest hold roughly 9.8%. Sequencing used peripheral blood. The source of these receptors is a human donor in a cohort sampled during active COVID-19.

The chain combines TRBV29-1 with TRBJ2-6, with 8 positions matching TRBD1. Germline V lookup: CDR1 SQVTM, CDR2 ANQGSEA. The ends lost 4 bases at V and 1 base at J; junction bases unmatched: 6. The CDR3 covers 16 residues. This chain's CDR3 is CSVGGQVISGANVLTF. CDR3 nucleotide sequence: TGCAGCGTTGGGGGACAGGTCATTTCTGGGGCCAACGTCCTGACTTTC.

V usage is TRBV7-6 and J usage is TRBJ2-5, with D tentatively TRBD2 (5 bases). The germline V gene has CDR1 SGHVS and CDR2 FNYEAQ. This CDR3 spans 12 amino acids. The V gene lost 5 bases and the J gene lost 4 bases, with 8 bases spanning the gap. DNA of the CDR3: TGTGCCAGCAGCCTCGGACTAGAGACCCAGTACTTC. Its protein is CASSLGLETQYF.

This clone is a singleton in its sample. The rearrangement links TRBV15 to TRBJ1-1, with D perhaps matching TRBD1 (6 bases). The V gene's germline CDR1 is LNHNV and CDR2 YYDKDF (reference sequence). V was clipped by 3 bases and J by 5 bases, with 13 bases between them. The CDR3 extends over 14 amino acids. CDR3 DNA: TGTGCCACCAGCAGGGGACGAGGGGGAACTGAAGCTTTCTTT. Amino acid sequence: CATSRGRGGTEAFF. Drawing the rest from reference TRBV15 and TRBJ1-1, the complete variable domain is DAMVIQNPRYQVTQFGKPVTLSCSQTLNHNVMYWYQQKSSQAPKLLFHYYDKDFNNEADTPDNFQSRRPNTSFCFLDIRSPGLGDTAMYLCATSRGRGGTEAFFGQGTRLTVV.

The chain joins TRBV3-1 (or the pseudogene TRBV3-2) to TRBJ1-3; D ambiguous. This CDR3 has 17 residues. Germline loops: CDR1 LGHDT, CDR2 YNNKEL (reference sequence). Trimming took off 3 bases at V and 4 bases at J, with 19 bases between the two ends. The CDR3 is CASSHFSGDPFGNTIYF. The CDR3 nucleotides read TGTGCCAGCAGCCATTTTTCCGGGGATCCGTTCGGAAACACCATATATTTT.

The V and J genes are TRBV5-1 and TRBJ2-7, with TRBD2 matching 8 bases. Losses at the gene ends were 0 bases for V and 2 bases for J; bases not matched to a gene: 4. Germline lookup yields CDR1 SGHRS and CDR2 YFSETQ. This CDR3 comprises 15 residues. CDR3 residues: CASSLGSGNAYEQYF. DNA of the CDR3: TGCGCCAGCAGCTTGGGTAGCGGGAACGCCTACGAGCAGTACTTC.

In its sample, this clone was seen once. The chain links TRBV11-2 to TRBJ2-2; the match to TRBD2 covers 8 bases. The CDR3 runs 14 residues. With V trimmed by 7 bases and J by 8 bases, 9 bases remained unmatched. Per the germline V gene, CDR1 is SGHAT and CDR2 is FQNNGV. DNA of the CDR3: TGTGCCAGCACCCTACGGGAGGGGTTGGGGGAGCTGTTTTTT. Translation: CASTLREGLGELFF.

This chain connects TRBV19 to TRBJ2-5, with D possibly being TRBD1 (5 bases). CDR1 and CDR2 (germline): LNHDA, SQIVND (reference sequence). The CDR3 loop spans 14 amino acids. The ends were cut back, 5 bases at V and 5 bases at J, with 15 bases in the middle. The CDR3 sequence: CASSSMTAAETQYF. CDR3 nucleotide sequence: TGTGCCAGTAGTTCCATGACAGCTGCGGAGACCCAGTACTTC.

The CDR3 nucleotides read TGTGCCAGCAGCGCGACTAGCGGGGTCCCGGAGACCCAGTACTTC. This sequence encodes CASSATSGVPETQYF. This chain joins TRBV7-8 and TRBJ2-5; TRBD2 matches 11 bases. CDR3 size: 15 residues. Germline CDR1 SGHVS, CDR2 FQNEAQ. Trimming took 5 bases from V and 5 from J; bases not matched to a gene: 7.

Turning to this clone: At one end the junction does not follow the germline gene, possibly because of a read error. The rearrangement joins TRBV5-1 to TRBJ2-5, with a possible D match to TRBD2 (5 bases). Germline CDR1 and CDR2: SGHRS and YFSETQ. There are 15 residues in the CDR3. CDR3 DNA sequence: TGCGCCAGCAGCTTGGAGACACTAGTCCAAAAGACCCAGTACTTC. Residues: CASSLETLVQKTQYF. Full variable domain (outside the CDR3, taken from reference TRBV5-1 and TRBJ2-5): KAGVTQTPRYLIKTRGQQVTLSCSPISGHRSVSWYQQTPGQGLQFLFEYFSETQRNKGNFPGRFSGRQFSNSRSEMNVSTLELGDSALYLCASSLETLVQKTQYFGPGTRLLVL.